These 15 T cell receptor beta chains share one sample of origin, sequenced in a study of cytomegalovirus exposure and HLA in healthy donors. Both 60 Vbeta primers and 13 Jbeta primers went into the PCR. This table comes from immunoSEQ multiplex PCR, and its TCRdb copy is limited to in-frame clones, with some not included. The repertoire holds approximately 180,000 clones, with over 70% as singletons. The source material was PBMCs. The receptors here all came from a woman aged 30 to 39 in good health and CMV-seronegative.

The chain couples TRBV6-4 to TRBJ1-5, with a possible D match to TRBD1 (5 bases). The CDR3 runs 14 residues. Deletions cut 4 bases from V and 5 bases from J, with 12 bases between. From germline, CDR1 is MRHNA and CDR2 SNTAGT. The CDR3 region is CASSAEAGYQPQHF. Written as DNA, the CDR3 is TGTGCCAGCAGTGCGGAAGCAGGGTATCAGCCCCAGCATTTT.

The chain couples TRBV10-3 to TRBJ1-3; D remains unclear. This CDR3 spans 14 amino acids. Per germline, CDR1 ENHRY and CDR2 SYGVKD. Trimming cost V 3 bases and J 2 bases, with 8 bases left between them. In DNA form, the CDR3 reads TGTGCCATCAGTGATCGAACAGCTGGAAACACCATATATTTT. It is translated as CAISDRTAGNTIYF.

The chain carries TRBV2 and TRBJ1-1; D is possibly TRBD1 (6 bases). CDR3 length: 13 amino acids. Per germline, CDR1 SNHLY and CDR2 FYNNEI. Trimming left V 6 bases short and J 4 bases short, with 12 bases between. The CDR3 spells CASRVTGSTEAFF. The DNA of the CDR3 is TGTGCCAGCAGGGTGACAGGAAGCACTGAAGCTTTCTTT.

V usage is TRBV6-1 and J usage is TRBJ2-7, with D possibly being TRBD1 (6 bases). Trimming took 4 bases from V and 1 from J, leaving 8 bases between them. There are 13 residues in the CDR3. Germline-derived CDR1 and CDR2 are MNHNS and SASEGT. The CDR3 sequence: CASSAGDSYEQYF. The CDR3 DNA sequence: TGTGCCAGCAGTGCAGGGGATTCCTACGAGCAGTACTTC.

In this sample, this clone turned up a few times. One end of the junction does not line up with germline, which may come from a read error. V gene TRBV20-1 combines with J gene TRBJ1-2, with D uncertain. CDR1 is DFQATT, CDR2 SNEGSKA, per germline (reference sequence). This CDR3 contains 10 residues. The CDR3: CSARDSRVSF. The DNA of the CDR3 is TGCAGTGCTAGAGATAGTCGGGTCTCTTTC.

This chain links TRBV5-4 with TRBJ1-6; perhaps TRBD1 as D (6 bases). Looked up from germline, CDR1 is SGHNT and CDR2 is YYREEE (reference sequence). The CDR3 has 16 residues. V was trimmed by 0 bases and J by 0 bases, leaving 7 bases between them. The CDR3 region has the DNA TGTGCCAGCAGCTTGGAACAGGGCTCCTATAATTCACCCCTCCACTTT. This sequence encodes CASSLEQGSYNSPLHF.

The rearrangement links TRBV14 to TRBJ1-1; weak D call: TRBD1 (6 bases). There are 17 residues in the CDR3. Deletions cut 2 bases from V and 5 bases from J, with 21 bases between. Per the germline V gene, CDR1 is SGHDN and CDR2 is FVKESK. The CDR3 reads CASSQRGFGRGGTEAFF. In nucleotides, the CDR3 is TGTGCCAGCAGCCAACGAGGTTTCGGCAGGGGAGGGACTGAAGCTTTCTTT.

This chain connects TRBV2 to TRBJ2-2, with D hard to call. Germline V gene lookup returns CDR1 SNHLY and CDR2 FYNNEI. This CDR3 spans 11 amino acids. Trimming took off 7 bases at V and 5 bases at J, with 5 bases between the two ends. In DNA, the CDR3 is TGTGCCAGCAAACGGACCGGGGAGCTGTTTTTT. Encoded protein: CASKRTGELFF.

This clone was observed a single time. The rearrangement uses TRBV5-6 and TRBJ2-5; 7 positions match TRBD2. Germline V gene lookup returns CDR1 SGHDT and CDR2 YYEEEE. The CDR3 is 15 amino acids. J was trimmed by 3 bases and V by 4 bases; bases with no gene match: 9. In DNA, the CDR3 is TGTGCCAGCAGCCTGGTGGGAGGACTAGAAGAGACCCAGTACTTC. Its protein is CASSLVGGLEETQYF.

CDR3 nucleotide sequence: TGTGCCAGCAGTTCCGGGACAGCCCTCTACGAGCAGTACTTC. Protein sequence: CASSSGTALYEQYF. The rearrangement links TRBV28 to TRBJ2-7; the match to TRBD1 covers 7 bases. Germline V gene lookup returns CDR1 MDHEN and CDR2 SYDVKM. J was trimmed by 3 bases and V by 4 bases; bases with no gene match: 6. The CDR3 length is 14 residues.

The V and J genes are TRBV9 and TRBJ2-6; possibly TRBD2 for D (5 bases). The V and J ends lost 2 bases and 5 bases respectively, with 23 bases between them. Looked up from germline, CDR1 is SGDLS and CDR2 is YYNGEE. The CDR3 runs 19 residues. CDR3 protein: CASSVYSIALGRRANVLTF. The CDR3 DNA sequence: TGTGCCAGCAGCGTTTACTCTATAGCGCTGGGAAGGAGGGCCAACGTCCTGACTTTC.

The rearrangement links TRBV6-5 to TRBJ1-2; no reliable D call. The V end was cut by 4 bases, the J end by 0 bases, with 6 bases between. CDR1 is MNHEY and CDR2 is SVGAGI in the germline V gene. The CDR3 covers 13 residues. CDR3 residues: CASSFGTNYGYTF. In DNA form, the CDR3 reads TGTGCCAGCAGTTTCGGGACTAACTATGGCTACACCTTC.

V usage is TRBV28 and J usage is TRBJ1-2; 9 bases align to TRBD1. Germline CDR1 and CDR2: MDHEN and SYDVKM. This CDR3 has 15 amino acids. V dropped 6 bases and J dropped 4; count of bases not matched to a gene: 9. Here the CDR3 DNA reads TGTGCCAGCAGGCGCACCGGGACAGGGATCTATGGCTACACCTTC. This gives the protein CASRRTGTGIYGYTF.

The chain is built from TRBV28 and TRBJ2-1; a possible D gene is TRBD2 (6 bases). Germline V gives CDR1 MDHEN, CDR2 SYDVKM. The V gene lost 1 base and the J gene lost 3 bases, with 10 bases spanning the gap. The CDR3 is 15 residues long. CDR3 DNA sequence: TGTGCCAGCAGTTTATTCCAGACTAGCTACAATGAGCAGTTCTTC. It is translated as CASSLFQTSYNEQFF.

This clone was picked up a small number of times. The CDR3 nucleotides are TGCGCCAGCAGCTCTGGCCCTTGGACAGGGGGCCCCCCAGATACGCAGTATTTT. Its protein is CASSSGPWTGGPPDTQYF. V and J are TRBV5-1 and TRBJ2-3, with TRBD1 matching over 11 bases. From germline, CDR1 is SGHRS and CDR2 YFSETQ. J gave up 4 bases and V 3 bases, and 13 bases lay outside the gene matches. This CDR3 region has 18 residues.